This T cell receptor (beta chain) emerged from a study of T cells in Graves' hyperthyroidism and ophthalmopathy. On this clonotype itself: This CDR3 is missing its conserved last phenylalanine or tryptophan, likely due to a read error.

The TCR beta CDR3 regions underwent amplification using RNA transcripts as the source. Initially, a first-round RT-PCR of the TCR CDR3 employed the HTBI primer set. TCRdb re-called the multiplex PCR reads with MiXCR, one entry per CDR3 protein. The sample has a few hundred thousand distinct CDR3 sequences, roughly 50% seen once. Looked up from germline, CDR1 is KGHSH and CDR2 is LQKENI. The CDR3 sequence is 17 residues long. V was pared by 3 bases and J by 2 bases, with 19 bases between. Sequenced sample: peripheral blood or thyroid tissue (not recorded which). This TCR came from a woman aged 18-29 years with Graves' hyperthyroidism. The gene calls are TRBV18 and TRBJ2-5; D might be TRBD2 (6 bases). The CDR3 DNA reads TGTGCCAGCTCACCTGGATCCCCAGCGGGTGGGCAAGAGACCCAGTACCTC. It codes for CASSPGSPAGGQETQYL.